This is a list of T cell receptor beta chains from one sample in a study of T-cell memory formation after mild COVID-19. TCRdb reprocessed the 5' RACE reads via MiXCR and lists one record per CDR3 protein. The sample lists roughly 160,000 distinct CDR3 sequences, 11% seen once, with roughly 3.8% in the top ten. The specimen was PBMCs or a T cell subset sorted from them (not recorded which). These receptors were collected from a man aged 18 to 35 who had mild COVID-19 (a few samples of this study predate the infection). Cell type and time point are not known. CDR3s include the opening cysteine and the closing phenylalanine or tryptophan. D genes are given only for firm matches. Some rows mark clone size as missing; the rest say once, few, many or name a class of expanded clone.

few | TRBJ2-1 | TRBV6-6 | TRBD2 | TGTGCCAGCAGTCGTCCTAGCGGGGGGGCCTATGAGCAGTTCTTC | CASSRPSGGAYEQFF
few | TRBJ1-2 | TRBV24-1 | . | TGTGCCACCAGTGATCCCAGGGGCGGCTACACCTTC | CATSDPRGGYTF
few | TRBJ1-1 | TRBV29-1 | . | TGCAGCGTCCGGCCGGACCGTCTTGAAGCTTTCTTT | CSVRPDRLEAFF
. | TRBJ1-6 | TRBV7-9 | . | TGTGCCTCCACCGGGCAGGGCCCGGGGAATACCCTCCACTTT | CASTGQGPGNTLHF
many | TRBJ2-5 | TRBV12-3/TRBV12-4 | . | TGTGCCAGCAGTTTTCCTACTTCGGAGACCCAGTACTTC | CASSFPTSETQYF
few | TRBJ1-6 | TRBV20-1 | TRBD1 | TGCAGTGCTAGCAGGGGGCCTAATTCACCCCTCCACTTT | CSASRGPNSPLHF
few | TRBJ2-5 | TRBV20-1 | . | TGCAGTGCCGTAGGCCAAGAGACCCAGTACTTC | CSAVGQETQYF
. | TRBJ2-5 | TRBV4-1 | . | TGCGCCAGCAGCCAACCAACAGGGTTGCAAGAGACCCAGTACTTC | CASSQPTGLQETQYF
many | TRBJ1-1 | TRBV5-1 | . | TGCGCCAGCAGCTCGGGACCCCCACGGGACACTGAAGCTTTCTTT | CASSSGPPRDTEAFF
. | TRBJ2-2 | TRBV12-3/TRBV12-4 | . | TGTGCCAGCAGTTTAGCGTGGCAGGTTCATCGGGGGGAGCTGTTTTTT | CASSLAWQVHRGELFF
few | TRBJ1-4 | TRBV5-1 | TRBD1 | TGCGCCAGCAGCTTCCAGGGGGCTAATGAAAAACTGTTTTTT | CASSFQGANEKLFF
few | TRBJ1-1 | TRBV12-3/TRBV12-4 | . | TGTGCCAGCAGTTCTCACCAGGGTACTGAAGCTTTCTTT | CASSSHQGTEAFF
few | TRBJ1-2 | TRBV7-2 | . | TGTGCCAGCAGCTTAGAACTTTATGGCTACACCTTC | CASSLELYGYTF
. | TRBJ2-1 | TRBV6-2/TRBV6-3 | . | TGTGCCACCAGAAACAGGGCATCCAATGAGCAGTTCTTC | CATRNRASNEQFF
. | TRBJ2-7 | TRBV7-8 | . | TGTGCCAGCAGCCCTCAGCAGGGGGGACTTTACGAGCAGTACTTC | CASSPQQGGLYEQYF
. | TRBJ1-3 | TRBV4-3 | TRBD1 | TGCGCCAGCAGCTCCGTGACAGGGCGCAGCACCATATATTTT | CASSSVTGRSTIYF
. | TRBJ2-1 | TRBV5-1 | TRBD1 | TGCGCCAGCAGCTTAGACGGACAGGGCCTAAAGTTCTTC | CASSLDGQGLKFF
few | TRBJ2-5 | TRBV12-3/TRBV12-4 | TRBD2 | TGTGCCAGCCGGGGGGTAGGAGCCCGGGAGACCCAGTACTTC | CASRGVGARETQYF
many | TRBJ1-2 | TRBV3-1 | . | TGTGCCAGCAGCCCACAGGGTTCCCTCTATGGCTACACCTTC | CASSPQGSLYGYTF
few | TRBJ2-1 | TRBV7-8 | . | TGTGCCAGCAGCCCTCAGGTAGACTCCTACAATGAGCAGTTCTTC | CASSPQVDSYNEQFF
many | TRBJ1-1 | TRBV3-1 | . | TGCGCCAGCAGCCAAGAGGGCACTGAAGCTTTCTTT | CASSQEGTEAFF
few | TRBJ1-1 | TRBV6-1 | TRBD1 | TGTGCCAGCACCTCGCGGACAGGCCGGACTGAAGCTTTCTTT | CASTSRTGRTEAFF
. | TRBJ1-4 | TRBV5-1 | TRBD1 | TGCGCCAGCAGCGTAGACAGGGGAGGAGAAAAACTGTTTTTT | CASSVDRGGEKLFF
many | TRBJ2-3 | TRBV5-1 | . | TGCGCCAGCAGCTTGGAGGGGTCAGATACGCAGTATTTT | CASSLEGSDTQYF
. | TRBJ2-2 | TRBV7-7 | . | TGTGCCAGCAGCCCGAACCTCTGGGGCGCCGGGGAGCTGTTTTTT | CASSPNLWGAGELFF
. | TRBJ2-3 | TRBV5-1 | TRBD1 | TGCGCCAGCAGCTCATTTCAGGGGGCAGGCACAGATACGCAGTATTTT | CASSSFQGAGTDTQYF
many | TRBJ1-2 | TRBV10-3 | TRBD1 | TGTGCCATCAGTGATATACCGGGACAGGCAAACTATGGCTACACCTTC | CAISDIPGQANYGYTF
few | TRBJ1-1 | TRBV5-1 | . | TGCGCCAGCAGCCCCAGCGTAAACACTGGAGCTTTCTTT | CASSPSVNTGAFF
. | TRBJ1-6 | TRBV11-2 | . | TGTGCCAGCAGCTTACATCCGGGTAGCAATTCACCCCTCCACTTT | CASSLHPGSNSPLHF
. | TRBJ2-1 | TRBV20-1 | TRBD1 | TGCAGTGCTACGGGACAGGGGAACAATGAGCAGTTCTTC | CSATGQGNNEQFF
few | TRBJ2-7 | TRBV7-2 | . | TGTGCCAGCAGCTTGGCACAGGGAGCCGAGCAGTACTTC | CASSLAQGAEQYF
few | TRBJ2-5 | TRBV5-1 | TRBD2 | TGCGCCAGCAGCTTGGGGACTAGCGGGGGAGAGACCCAGTACTTC | CASSLGTSGGETQYF
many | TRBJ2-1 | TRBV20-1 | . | TGCAGTGCCAGACTGGGGGGCGATGAGCAGTTCTTC | CSARLGGDEQFF
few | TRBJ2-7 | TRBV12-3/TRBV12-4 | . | TGTGCCAGCAGGGACAGCACCTACGAGCAGTACTTC | CASRDSTYEQYF
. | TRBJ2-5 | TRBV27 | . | TGTGCCAGCAGTCTCCACTTGACAGGGACTGAGACCCAGTACTTC | CASSLHLTGTETQYF
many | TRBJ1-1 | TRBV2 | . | TGTGCCAGCAGGACCTCGGGAACTGAAGCTTTCTTT | CASRTSGTEAFF
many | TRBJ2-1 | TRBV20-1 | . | TGCAGTGCTGCGCGGGCTACCACCCAGTACAATGAGCAGTTCTTC | CSAARATTQYNEQFF
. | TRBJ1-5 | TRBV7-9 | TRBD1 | TGTGCCAGCAGCCAAACAGGGGCGATGTATCAGCCCCAGCATTTT | CASSQTGAMYQPQHF
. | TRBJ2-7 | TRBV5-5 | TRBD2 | TGTGCCAGCACCCTTATCGCGGCGGCGGGGGACTACGAGCAGTACTTC | CASTLIAAAGDYEQYF
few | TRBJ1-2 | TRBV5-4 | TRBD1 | TGTGCCAGCAGCTCGACAGGGGTTTTTGGCTACACCTTC | CASSSTGVFGYTF
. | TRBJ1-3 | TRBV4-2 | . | TGTGCCAGCCGCCCGGGGGACGTCTCTGGAAACACCATATATTTT | CASRPGDVSGNTIYF
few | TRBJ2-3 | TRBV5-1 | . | TGCGCCGCAGGGTCCGGTGATCTCACAGATACGCAGTATTTT | CAAGSGDLTDTQYF
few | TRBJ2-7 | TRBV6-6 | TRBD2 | TGTGCCAGCAGGGCGGGGGGGCGATACGAGCAGTACTTC | CASRAGGRYEQYF
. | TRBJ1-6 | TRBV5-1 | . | TGCGCCAGCAGCAGTCTGACAGGCCTCTATAATTCACCCCTCCACTTT | CASSSLTGLYNSPLHF
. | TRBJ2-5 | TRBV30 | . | TGTGCCTGGAGCTCCTCCTCAGAGACCCAGTACTTC | CAWSSSSETQYF
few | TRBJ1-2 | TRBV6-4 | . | TGTGCCAGCAGTGAAAGCTCTGGCTATGGCTACACCTTC | CASSESSGYGYTF
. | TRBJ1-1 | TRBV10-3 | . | TGTGCCATCAGTGAACCGGGGGAAGGAGCTTTCTTT | CAISEPGEGAFF
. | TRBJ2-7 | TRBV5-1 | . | TGCGCCAGCAGCTTGGCTACCAGCTACGAGCAGTACTTC | CASSLATSYEQYF
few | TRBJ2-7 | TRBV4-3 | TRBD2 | TGCGCCAGCAGCCAAGGCCCCAGCGGGGGTTACGAGCAGTACTTC | CASSQGPSGGYEQYF
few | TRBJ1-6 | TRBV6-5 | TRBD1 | TGTGCCAGCAGTTATGGGGACAGGGACGTACCCCTCCACTTT | CASSYGDRDVPLHF
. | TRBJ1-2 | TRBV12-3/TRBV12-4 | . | TGTGCCAGCAGTAGGGACTATGGCTACACCTTC | CASSRDYGYTF
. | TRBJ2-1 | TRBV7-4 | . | TGTGCCAGCAGCTTAAGGGAGAGACGGAGCTCCTACAATGAGCAGTTCTTC | CASSLRERRSSYNEQFF
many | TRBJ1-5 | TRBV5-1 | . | TGCGCCAGCAGCCGGGACCCCTATAGCAATCAGCCCCAGCATTTT | CASSRDPYSNQPQHF
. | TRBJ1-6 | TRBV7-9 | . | TGTGCCAGCAGCTTAGGCGGTCATTCACCCCTCCACTTT | CASSLGGHSPLHF
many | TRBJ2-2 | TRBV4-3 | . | TGCGCCAGCAGCCAAGTGGGCAGCCCAACGAACACCGGGGAGCTGTTTTTT | CASSQVGSPTNTGELFF
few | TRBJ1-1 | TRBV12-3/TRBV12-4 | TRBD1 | TGTGCCAGCTCCGAGGGACAGAAGTACACTGAAGCTTTCTTT | CASSEGQKYTEAFF
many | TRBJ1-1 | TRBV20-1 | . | TGCAGTGCTAGAGCGGGTGGTGCCGGCGACACTGAAGCTTTCTTT | CSARAGGAGDTEAFF